This T cell receptor beta chain came from a study of T cells in Graves' hyperthyroidism and ophthalmopathy. General study findings and limits: The model predicted ophthalmopathy a median around 6 months before onset.

Authors of the study amplified TCR beta CDR3 regions from RNA transcripts. The HTBI primer set served for first-round RT-PCR of the TCR CDR3. TCRdb redid the calling of the multiplex PCR reads with MiXCR, one entry per CDR3 protein. The repertoire holds around 340,000 distinct CDR3 sequences, around 20% seen once, with around 50% in the top ten. No progression to ophthalmopathy during 18 months of follow-up defined stable disease. Isolation of PBMCs was performed on about 10 ml fresh peripheral blood. CDR1 and CDR2 (germline): SNHLY, FYNNEI. CDR3 length equals 15 residues. Unmatched junction bases numbered 10, after V lost 2 bases and J lost 9 bases. This clonotype was counted at least ten times. Its antigen is unidentified.

Input material: blood. This clonotype was obtained from a woman aged 45-59 years with Graves' hyperthyroidism. The gene calls are TRBV2 and TRBJ2-7; 10 positions agree with TRBD2. The CDR3: CASSEIGSGGSGQYF. The CDR3 DNA reads as TGTGCCAGCAGTGAAATTGGTAGCGGGGGGTCCGGGCAGTACTTC. The full variable domain, with the rest looked up from reference TRBV2 and TRBJ2-7, is EPEVTQTPSHQVTQMGQEVILRCVPISNHLYFYWYRQILGQKVEFLVSFYNNEISEKSEIFDDQFSVERPDGSNFTLKIRSTKLEDSAMYFCASSEIGSGGSGQYFGPGTRLTVT.